This T cell receptor (beta chain) was retrieved from a study of multiple sclerosis patients with progressive multifocal leukoencephalopathy. General study results and limits: Whether JC virus or general immunocompromise explains the findings remained unclear.

Specified time point: time of PML onset. The T3 samples were drawn when PML began. For this clone: Its specificity is unknown.

Germline V gives CDR1 SGHTA, CDR2 FQGNSA. This CDR3 has 13 amino acids. Trimming stripped 4 bases from V and 7 bases from J, with 11 bases between. This was a survey-level run. Clones were read by immunoSEQ multiplex PCR, and TCRdb kept only the in-frame ones, dropping some. This sample has about 31,000 clones, with roughly 90% found just once. This TCR was recovered from a woman aged 40 to 50 with progressive multifocal leukoencephalopathy. The sample here was PBMCs, taken from a patient treated with natalizumab. The chain employs TRBV7-2 and TRBJ1-5, with D perhaps matching TRBD1 (5 bases). The CDR3 DNA reads as TGTGCCAGCAGCTCAGGTTGGGGCCAGCCCCAGCATTTT. It specifies CASSSGWGQPQHF.